This passage covers 10 T cell receptor beta chains from one sample sequenced in a study of CD8 T cells in Susac syndrome. Reverse transcription used roughly 0.45 to 1 ug RNA and random hexamers. One entry per CDR3 protein, called by TCRdb with MiXCR from the immunoSEQ multiplex PCR reads. This repertoire shows some 50,000 distinct CDR3 sequences, about 95% found once; its top ten account for around 0.75%. The sequenced sample was CD8+ T cells from PBMCs. The receptors were gathered from a human donor with Susac syndrome.

The V and J genes are TRBV7-8 and TRBJ2-6, with TRBD1 identical over 8 bases. CDR3 length: 16 residues. Germline CDR1 SGHVS, CDR2 FQNEAQ. V lost 6 bases and J lost 3; bases outside the gene matches: 7. CDR3 DNA: TGTGCCAGCAGATCGACAGGGGCGAGTGGGGCCAACGTCCTGACTTTC. Protein: CASRSTGASGANVLTF.

The J gene is TRBJ1-2, the V gene TRBV29-1, with TRBD1 matching 7 bases. Germline V gene sequence: CDR1 SQVTM, CDR2 ANQGSEA. CDR3 length: 14 amino acids. Trimming took 7 bases from V and 4 from J; bases not matched to a gene: 12. Here the CDR3 DNA reads TGCAGCGGCATCGGAGGGGGCGAATCCTATGGCTACACCTTC. It translates to CSGIGGGESYGYTF.

This chain connects TRBV23-1 to TRBJ2-4; 7 nucleotides align to TRBD1. TRBV23-1 is an open reading frame whose function is uncertain. The CDR3 sequence is 15 residues long. V trimming: 2 bases; J trimming: 4 bases; junction bases outside the gene matches: 5. The CDR3 here is CASSQTTGVKNIQYF. The CDR3 nucleotides are TGCGCCAGCAGTCAAACAACAGGGGTTAAAAACATTCAGTACTTC.

The table lists this clonotype with a count of one. The chain joins TRBV29-1 to TRBJ2-5, with D perhaps given as TRBD1 or TRBD2 (5 bases each). The CDR3 totals 12 residues. From germline, CDR1 is SQVTM and CDR2 ANQGSEA. Trimming removed 6 bases at V and 3 bases at J, with 11 bases between. The CDR3 reads CSVDSGKETQYF. Written as DNA, the CDR3 is TGCAGCGTGGACTCAGGGAAAGAGACCCAGTACTTC.

In its sample, this clonotype was seen once. The rearrangement links TRBV12-3 or TRBV12-4 to TRBJ2-5; TRBD1 aligns across 7 bases. The V and J ends lost 6 bases and 5 bases, in that order; junction bases with no gene match: 6. The CDR3 spans 13 residues. The CDR3 loop reads CASSPTGFETQYF. The DNA for the CDR3 is TGTGCCAGCAGCCCGACAGGGTTTGAGACCCAGTACTTC.

The chain couples TRBV7-3 to TRBJ2-7, with D maybe TRBD2 (7 bases). Trimming shortened V by 0 bases and J by 5 bases, and 11 bases separated the two germline ends. The CDR3 has 14 amino acids. Germline lookup yields CDR1 SGHTA and CDR2 FQGTGA. The CDR3 sequence: CASSLTFGGHEQYF. CDR3 nucleotides: TGTGCCAGCAGCTTAACTTTCGGGGGGCACGAGCAGTACTTC.

This chain connects TRBV6-5 to TRBJ1-1; D might be TRBD1 (5 bases). V lost 5 bases and J lost 0, with 13 bases in between. The CDR3 runs 15 residues. The germline V gene has CDR1 MNHEY and CDR2 SVGAGI. The CDR3 coding sequence is TGTGCCAGCAGTCCCCATGACAGACTGAACACTGAAGCTTTCTTT. Translating gives CASSPHDRLNTEAFF.

The chain uses TRBV5-1 and TRBJ2-3; D gene ambiguous. V lost 3 bases, J lost 6 bases, and 8 bases lay in between. CDR1 and CDR2 from the germline V gene are SGHRS and YFSETQ. CDR3 length: 12 residues. The CDR3: CASSSQLDTQYF. The CDR3 DNA reads as TGCGCCAGCAGCTCCCAGCTGGATACGCAGTATTTT.

For the CDR3, the DNA is TGCAGCGTTACCAGGGGGCAAGGCTACACCTTC. Its translation is CSVTRGQGYTF. The chain employs TRBV29-1 and TRBJ1-2, with 8 bases that match TRBD1. The CDR3 is 11 amino acids. In germline, CDR1 is SQVTM, CDR2 ANQGSEA. Trimming cost V 5 bases and J 8 bases; bases outside gene matches: 4.

V is TRBV18 and J is TRBJ2-1; D may be TRBD2 (5 bases). V lost 3 bases and J lost 6, with 15 bases in between. This CDR3 is built from 15 residues. CDR1 is KGHSH and CDR2 is LQKENI in the germline V gene. CDR3 nucleotides: TGTGCCAGCTCACCGAGGGTCGATAGGGCCAATGAGCAGTTCTTC. This sequence encodes CASSPRVDRANEQFF.